This T cell receptor (beta chain) originates from a study of OX40 agonist ivuxolimab in advanced cancers. Study summary: A diagnosis of hepatocellular carcinoma, melanoma, renal cell or head and neck cancer was present in dose-escalation patients. Prior anti-PD-1, anti-PD-L1 or anti-CTLA-4 therapy was allowed; 40% had some.

The CDR3 spans 16 residues. Germline V lookup: CDR1 MDHEN, CDR2 SYDVKM. V lost 4 bases to trimming and J lost 1 base; unmatched junction nucleotides: 8. Method: immunoSEQ multiplex PCR; TCRdb's copy keeps in-frame clones and lacks some. Counted here are approximately 31,000 clones, approximately 89% occurring once; the ten biggest clones make up approximately 27%. This clone was observed a handful of times. Sequenced here: CD4+ or CD8+ T cells sorted from blood, sampled in a trial of the OX40 agonist ivuxolimab. The sequence came from an adult with an advanced solid tumor such as melanoma, head and neck, liver or kidney cancer. The V and J genes are TRBV28 and TRBJ2-7, with 9 nucleotides matching TRBD1. The CDR3 protein is CASSSRRDRDSYEQYF. The DNA for the CDR3 is TGTGCCAGCAGTTCCCGGAGGGACAGGGATTCCTACGAGCAGTACTTC. The variable domain in full, completed from reference TRBV28 and TRBJ2-7, reads DVKVTQSSRYLVKRTGEKVFLECVQDMDHENMFWYRQDPGLGLRLIYFSYDVKMKEKGDIPEGYSVSREKKERFSLILESASTNQTSMYLCASSSRRDRDSYEQYFGPGTRLTVT.